Only a few counts were recorded for the clone carrying this TCR beta chain. The antigen remains unidentified. This clone may be a read error of a much larger clone one base away. This CDR3 comprises 12 residues. The V end lost 1 base, the J end lost 6 bases, and 4 bases lay between the germline ends. Germline lookup yields CDR1 SGHVS and CDR2 FNYEAQ. The data stem from a study of regulatory T cells in long-lasting Graves disease. Whole-study results and caveats: Examination was confined to peripheral blood, excluding thyroid tissue.

Relying on iRepertoire HTBI primers and Arm-PCR of CDR3 regions, the team built TCR beta libraries. TCRdb reprocessed the multiplex PCR reads via MiXCR and lists one record per CDR3 protein. The data contain 350,000 to 450,000 distinct CDR3 sequences, more than 12% of them singletons. Time point noted: newly diagnosed GD, antithyroid drugs for less than 3 months. RNA from PBMCs was the source of the TCR library. This same sample was also taken into another study, of T cells in Graves' hyperthyroidism and ophthalmopathy.

This chain connects TRBV7-6 to TRBJ2-1; D unclear. The source of this sequence is a woman aged 30 to 39 with Graves disease. This sample comprised peripheral blood mononuclear cells (PBMCs), obtained at new diagnosis, from a patient treated with antithyroid drugs. In nucleotides, the CDR3 is TGTGCCAGCAGCTTAGACCCCAATGAGCAGTTCTTC. As protein: CASSLDPNEQFF.